The rows below give T cell receptor beta chains drawn from one sample of a study of blood T cell repertoires in COVID-19. TCRdb's copy holds only in-frame clones and misses some; the assay was immunoSEQ multiplex PCR. The sample records around 250,000 clones, more than 75% being singletons. Sequenced input: peripheral blood. These receptors all stem from a woman aged 60-75 years who had recovered from COVID-19. Both conserved end residues are part of each CDR3. The order of the fields is V gene, J gene, clone size, D gene, CDR3 DNA, CDR3 protein. D genes are given only for firm matches. Size values are once, few and many counts, or a class for expanded clones, and some rows have none.

TRBV3-1/TRBV3-2	TRBJ2-7	few	-	TGTGCCAGCAGCCTACGCGCGGCCTCCTACGAGCAGTACTTC	CASSLRAASYEQYF
TRBV15	TRBJ1-2	-	-	TGTGCCACCAGCACCCAGAGGGTAGCTAACTATGGCTACACCTTC	CATSTQRVANYGYTF
TRBV5-4	TRBJ1-1	-	-	TGTGCCAGCAGGGCAGGCCACCGCCTAAACACTGAAGCTTTCTTT	CASRAGHRLNTEAFF
TRBV28	TRBJ1-3	-	-	TGTGCCAGCAGTTCCCCCCCCCGGCAGGGGATCATATATTTT	CASSSPPRQGIIYF
TRBV27	TRBJ2-7	-	-	TGTGCCAGCAGACTGAACCGCGGGTCCAGCTCCTACGAGCAGTACTTC	CASRLNRGSSSYEQYF
TRBV19	TRBJ1-1	-	TRBD1	TGTGCCAGTACCAGGACAGGGGGCCCCACTGAAGCTTTCTTT	CASTRTGGPTEAFF
TRBV21-1	TRBJ2-1	-	-	TGTGCCAGCAGGGGCTTAGCCTACAATGAGCAGTTCTTC	CASRGLAYNEQFF
TRBV5-6	TRBJ1-5	-	-	TGTGCCAGCAGCTTGTCGGATCAGCCCCAGCATTTT	CASSLSDQPQHF
TRBV2	TRBJ2-5	once	-	TGTGCCAGCAGTGAAAGGGCGGTGGGGGCGCAACAAGAGACCCAGTACTTC	CASSERAVGAQQETQYF
TRBV19	TRBJ2-2	-	TRBD1	TGTGCCAGTAGTTCTTCGACAGGGGGCACCGGGGAGCTGTTTTTT	CASSSSTGGTGELFF
TRBV2	TRBJ1-2	-	-	TGTGCCAGCAGTATTACAGGGAGGGATGGCTACACCTTC	CASSITGRDGYTF
TRBV6-5	TRBJ1-5	-	-	TGTGCCAGCAGTCATACGGGTAACAATCAGCCCCAGCATTTT	CASSHTGNNQPQHF
TRBV7-2	TRBJ1-4	-	-	TGTGCCAGCAGCTTAGACTCAGGGCGGTCTAATGAAAAACTGTTTTTT	CASSLDSGRSNEKLFF
TRBV7-3	TRBJ2-5	many	-	TGTGCCAGCAGCCCGACAGGCCTTCAAGAGACCCAGTACTTC	CASSPTGLQETQYF
TRBV7-3	TRBJ1-6	-	-	TGTGCCAGCAGCTTCGAGGGCTCCTATAATTCACCCCTCCACTTT	CASSFEGSYNSPLHF
TRBV19	TRBJ2-1	-	-	TGTGCCAGTAGTCAGTTTTTCTCCTACAATGAGCAGTTCTTC	CASSQFFSYNEQFF
TRBV5-1	TRBJ1-2	-	TRBD1	TGCGCCAGCAGCGAGCAGGGGGGAGGCTACACCTTC	CASSEQGGGYTF
TRBV5-4	TRBJ2-5	-	TRBD2	TGTGCCAGCAGCACGCAGCGGGGGTGGCAAGAGACCCAGTACTTC	CASSTQRGWQETQYF
TRBV9	TRBJ1-1	-	-	TGTGCCAGCAGCTACAACCGGAACACTGAAGCTTTCTTT	CASSYNRNTEAFF
TRBV19	TRBJ1-5	-	TRBD1	TGTGCCAGTAGCCTGGGACAGGGGGTTCCCCACCAGCATTTT	CASSLGQGVPHQHF
TRBV3-1/TRBV3-2	TRBJ1-6	-	-	TGTGCCAGCAGCCAAGAAGGGGACTCAAGCTCCTATAATTCACCCCTCCACTTT	CASSQEGDSSSYNSPLHF
TRBV27	TRBJ2-7	once	-	TGTGCCAGCAGGCGGGACAGTAAGGGCCCCTCATACGAGCAGTACTTC	CASRRDSKGPSYEQYF
TRBV7-3	TRBJ2-5	-	-	TGTGCCAGCAGCGAGGGCGCGCAGGAGACCCAGTACTTC	CASSEGAQETQYF
TRBV4-2	TRBJ2-5	once	-	TGTGCCAGCAGCCAAGATCGGGTGGGGGCAATACAAGAGACCCAGTACTTC	CASSQDRVGAIQETQYF
TRBV5-1	TRBJ2-1	-	TRBD1	TGCGCCAGCAGCTTAAGGACAGGGGGCTTGAATGAGCAGTTCTTC	CASSLRTGGLNEQFF
TRBV6-4	TRBJ2-3	-	TRBD2	TGTGCCAGCAGTCCCTCGGGACTACTTGGCGCAGATACGCAGTATTTT	CASSPSGLLGADTQYF
TRBV18	TRBJ2-3	-	-	TGTGCCAGCTCACCTGCGCGACTAGGAACAGATACGCAGTATTTT	CASSPARLGTDTQYF
TRBV7-3	TRBJ2-7	-	-	TGTGCCAGCAGTCCCCGAGACAGAAGCTACGAGCAGTACTTC	CASSPRDRSYEQYF
TRBV19	TRBJ2-2	-	-	TGTGCCAGTAGTGGGGGCGCGGGCCCCGGGGAGCTGTTTTTT	CASSGGAGPGELFF
TRBV6-5	TRBJ2-3	once	-	TGTGCCAGCAGTTATGCGGGGACGAACACAGATACGCAGTATTTT	CASSYAGTNTDTQYF
TRBV3-1/TRBV3-2	TRBJ1-2	-	-	TGTGCCAGCAGCCAAGATTTCTTTGGGGGGTATGGCTACACCTTC	CASSQDFFGGYGYTF
TRBV19	TRBJ1-4	-	TRBD1	TGTGCCAGTACTTCCCCCCGACAGGGAAACACTAATGAAAAACTGTTTTTT	CASTSPRQGNTNEKLFF
TRBV7-3	TRBJ1-2	-	-	TGTGCCAGCAGCCTGGGGACTGCTGGCTACACCTTC	CASSLGTAGYTF
TRBV7-2	TRBJ1-3	-	TRBD1	TGTGCCAGCAGCCCGCGCAGGGGGACTGGTGGAAACACCATATATTTT	CASSPRRGTGGNTIYF
TRBV7-3	TRBJ1-5	-	-	TGTGCCAGCAGCTTACAGGCGCGGGGGCCCCAGCATTTT	CASSLQARGPQHF